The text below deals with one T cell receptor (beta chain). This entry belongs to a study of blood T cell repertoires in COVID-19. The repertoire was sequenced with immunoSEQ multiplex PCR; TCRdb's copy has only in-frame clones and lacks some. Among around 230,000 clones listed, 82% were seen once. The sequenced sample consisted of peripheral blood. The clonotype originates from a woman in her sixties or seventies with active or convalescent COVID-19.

For the CDR3, the DNA is TGTGCCAGCAGCCACGGGAGGGGGACAGGGGGTGAAAAACTGTTTTTT. Translating it yields CASSHGRGTGGEKLFF. The chain carries TRBV6-6 and TRBJ1-4; the match to TRBD1 covers 11 bases. Germline loops: CDR1 MNHNY, CDR2 SVGAGI (reference sequence). The ends lost 6 bases at V and 7 bases at J; junction bases unmatched: 10. The CDR3 has 16 amino acids.